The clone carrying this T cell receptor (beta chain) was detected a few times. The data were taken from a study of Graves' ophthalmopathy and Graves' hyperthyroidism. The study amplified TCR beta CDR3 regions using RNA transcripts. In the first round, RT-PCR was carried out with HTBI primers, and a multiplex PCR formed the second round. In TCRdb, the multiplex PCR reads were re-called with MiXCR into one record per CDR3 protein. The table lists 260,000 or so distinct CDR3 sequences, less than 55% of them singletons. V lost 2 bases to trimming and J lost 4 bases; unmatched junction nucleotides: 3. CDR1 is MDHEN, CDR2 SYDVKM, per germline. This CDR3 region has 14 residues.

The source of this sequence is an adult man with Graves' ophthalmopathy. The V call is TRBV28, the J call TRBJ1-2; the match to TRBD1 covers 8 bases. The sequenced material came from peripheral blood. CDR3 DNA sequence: TGTGCCAGCAGTTTAGGCAGGGGGCGCTATGGCTACACCTTC. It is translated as CASSLGRGRYGYTF.